This T cell receptor (beta chain) was sequenced for a study of T cell repertoires in cytomegalovirus infection. Study-wide results and caveats: Carriers of CMV and the relevant HLA type were discriminated by public TCR beta frequency. HLA-C-restricted CMV-specific TCR beta clonotypes were dominant in the ex vivo response.

Worth noting for this clonotype: Antigen specificity is unknown.

MiXCR was run by TCRdb on the reads, yielding one entry per CDR3 protein. The sample has under 350,000 distinct CDR3 sequences, 8% to 10% seen once; the top ten hold roughly 4.5%. With 1 base removed from V and 4 bases from J, the gap between germline ends came to 15 bases. The CDR3 runs to 16 residues. In germline, CDR1 is SGDLS, CDR2 YYNGEE. The J gene is TRBJ2-1, the V gene TRBV9, with D possibly TRBD2 on 5 matching bases. The clonotype comes from a human donor in good health (CMV status not recorded). Some clones in this sample may be carry-over from other donors' samples. The source material was PBMCs. The CDR3 loop reads CASSVFGKGQYNEQFF. In DNA form, the CDR3 reads TGTGCCAGCAGCGTATTCGGGAAGGGTCAATACAATGAGCAGTTCTTC. Using reference TRBV9 and TRBJ2-1 for the parts outside the CDR3, the full variable domain is DSGVTQTPKHLITATGQRVTLRCSPRSGDLSVYWYQQSLDQGLQFLIQYYNGEERAKGNILERFSAQQFPDLHSELNLSSLELGDSALYFCASSVFGKGQYNEQFFGPGTRLTVL.